These 18 T cell receptor beta chains were all obtained from the same sample, sequenced in a study of radiation and T cells in renal cell carcinoma. TCRdb's table, derived via immunoSEQ multiplex PCR, lists solely in-frame clones and lacks some. The profile covers 15,000 to 20,000 clones, with roughly 50% appearing a single time and around 40% taken by the ten largest. The sample's treatment: 15 Gy SBRT to primary tumor, nephrectomy 4 weeks later. The sequencing used tumor tissue, collected from a patient whose treatment included radiotherapy and nephrectomy. The receptors were sampled from a woman aged 55-75 years with renal cell carcinoma.

The gene calls are TRBV7-2 and TRBJ1-5; the D is unclear. Germline-derived CDR1 and CDR2 are SGHTA and FQGNSA. The CDR3 runs to 15 residues. Trimming took off 5 bases at V and 0 bases at J, with 11 bases between the two ends. CDR3 sequence reads: CASSPQYNSNQPQHF. In DNA form, the CDR3 reads TGTGCCAGCAGCCCGCAGTACAATAGCAATCAGCCCCAGCATTTT. The full variable domain, with the rest looked up from reference TRBV7-2 and TRBJ1-5, is GAGVSQSPSNKVTEKGKDVELRCDPISGHTALYWYRQSLGQGLEFLIYFQGNSAPDKSGLPSDRFSAERTGGSVSTLTIQRTQQEDSAVYLCASSPQYNSNQPQHFGDGTRLSIL.

This clone was counted between two and nine times. A junction boundary mismatches the germline segment, possibly from a read error. The chain couples TRBV30 to TRBJ1-2, with a weak D call TRBD1 (5 bases). CDR1 and CDR2 (germline): GTSNPN, SVGIG (reference sequence). This CDR3 spans 11 amino acids. The CDR3 loop is CAWSGGGGYTF. CDR3 sequence (DNA): TGTGCTTGGAGTGGGGGGGGTGGCTACACCTTC.

The rearrangement joins TRBV5-6 to TRBJ2-7; no clear D. CDR3 length: 14 residues. The germline gives CDR1 SGHDT, CDR2 YYEEEE. Trimming removed 3 bases from V and 0 bases from J, with 10 bases in between. CDR3 region: CASSYGRTSYEQYF. The DNA of the CDR3 is TGTGCCAGCAGCTACGGACGGACCTCCTACGAGCAGTACTTC.

The V call is TRBV6-5, the J call TRBJ1-1; 7 nucleotides align to TRBD1. Trimming cost V 6 bases and J 8 bases; bases outside gene matches: 6. The CDR3 is 12 amino acids. Germline V gene data show CDR1 as MNHEY and CDR2 as SVGAGI. The CDR3 sequence is CASSLGGSEAFF. The CDR3 coding sequence is TGTGCCAGCAGCCTAGGGGGCTCCGAAGCTTTCTTT.

The chain couples TRBV28 to TRBJ1-3, with D possibly being TRBD1 (5 bases). The CDR3 spans 14 residues. V was cut by 2 bases and J by 4 bases, with 9 bases left in between. Germline loops: CDR1 MDHEN, CDR2 SYDVKM. CDR3 protein: CASSLGTAGNTIYF. The DNA for the CDR3 is TGTGCCAGCAGTTTAGGGACGGCGGGAAACACCATATATTTT.

This sequence joins TRBV13 and TRBJ2-7; TRBD2 is a possible D gene (7 bases). The length of the CDR3 is 14 residues. V shed 6 bases and J shed 1 base, with 13 bases lying between them. Germline V gene lookup returns CDR1 PRHDT and CDR2 FYEKMQ (reference sequence). CDR3 sequence (DNA): TGTGCCAGCAGTCCTAGGGGGGGGTCCTACGAGCAGTACTTC. This translates into CASSPRGGSYEQYF.

The rearrangement joins TRBV5-6 to TRBJ1-1, with D possibly matching TRBD1 (6 bases). The CDR3 spans 15 residues. V was cut by 3 bases and J by 2 bases, with 14 bases left in between. Per the germline V gene, CDR1 is SGHDT and CDR2 is YYEEEE. The CDR3 bases are TGTGCCAGCAGCTCGGGAAAACAGGGAAACACTGAAGCTTTCTTT. Encoded protein: CASSSGKQGNTEAFF.

The gene calls are TRBV2 and TRBJ2-5; possible D gene TRBD2, 6 bases. The CDR3 runs 17 residues. V was clipped by 2 bases and J by 1 base, with 17 bases between them. CDR1 and CDR2 from the germline V gene are SNHLY and FYNNEI. The CDR3: CASSEMAGTATQETQYF. The CDR3 DNA reads TGTGCCAGCAGTGAAATGGCGGGGACCGCTACCCAAGAGACCCAGTACTTC.

The rearrangement links TRBV9 to TRBJ1-4; 7 positions agree with TRBD1. Trimming removed 4 bases from V and 4 bases from J; junction bases left unmatched: 7. CDR1 is SGDLS, CDR2 YYNGEE, per germline. This CDR3 has 15 residues. The CDR3 region is CASSPGQVNNEKLFF. For the CDR3, the DNA is TGTGCCAGCAGCCCTGGACAGGTGAATAATGAAAAACTGTTTTTT.

This clone was seen ten or more times. The chain employs TRBV7-9 and TRBJ2-7, with 11 bases fitting TRBD1. CDR1 and CDR2 from the germline V gene are SEHNR and FQNEAQ (reference sequence). The CDR3 contains 15 residues. V shed 1 base and J 4 bases; nucleotides not matched to a gene: 3. DNA of the CDR3: TGTGCCAGCAGCTTAGGGACAGGGGGCGGGTACGAGCAGTACTTC. Protein sequence: CASSLGTGGGYEQYF.

This clone has just one count. The CDR3 region is CASSLVIAGGQETQYF. CDR3 in DNA: TGTGCCAGCAGCTTGGTAATAGCAGGGGGCCAAGAGACCCAGTACTTC. This chain joins TRBV7-2 and TRBJ2-5, with TRBD1 matching over 7 bases. The ends lost 3 bases at V and 1 base at J; junction bases unmatched: 8. Germline V CDR1 and CDR2: SGHTA, FQGNSA. There are 16 residues in the CDR3.

This rearrangement joins TRBV5-4 to TRBJ1-1, with TRBD1 matching 7 bases. The V gene end was trimmed by 3 bases and the J gene end by 0 bases; junction bases not matched to a gene: 2. CDR3 length: 14 amino acids. Germline V gene lookup returns CDR1 SGHNT and CDR2 YYREEE (reference sequence). The CDR3 is CASSSGQLNTEAFF. Here the CDR3 DNA reads TGTGCCAGCAGCTCGGGACAGCTGAACACTGAAGCTTTCTTT. Drawing the rest from reference TRBV5-4 and TRBJ1-1, the complete variable domain is ETGVTQSPTHLIKTRGQQVTLRCSSQSGHNTVSWYQQALGQGPQFIFQYYREEENGRGNFPPRFSGLQFPNYSSELNVNALELDDSALYLCASSSGQLNTEAFFGQGTRLTVV.

This chain connects TRBV2 to TRBJ1-1, with D possibly TRBD1 on 6 matching bases. The V end lost 9 bases, the J end lost 6 bases, and 20 bases lay between the germline ends. The CDR3 length is 14 residues. CDR1 and CDR2 (germline): SNHLY, FYNNEI. The CDR3: CARGGTAGNAEAFF. CDR3 in DNA: TGTGCCAGAGGGGGGACGGCCGGTAACGCTGAAGCTTTCTTT.

This clone was counted only a few times. The V call is TRBV7-9, the J call TRBJ2-2; the D is unclear. With 5 bases removed from V and 0 bases from J, the gap between germline ends came to 13 bases. Germline values: CDR1 SEHNR, CDR2 FQNEAQ (reference sequence). The CDR3 runs 16 residues. The CDR3 loop reads CASSLLWDSNTGELFF. DNA of the CDR3: TGTGCCAGCAGCCTCTTGTGGGATTCGAACACCGGGGAGCTGTTTTTT.

The chain carries TRBV5-1 and TRBJ1-1; D call uncertain. Trimming removed 5 bases from V and 0 bases from J, with 8 bases in between. Germline lookup yields CDR1 SGHRS and CDR2 YFSETQ. This CDR3 region has 13 residues. CDR3 protein: CASRTTVNTEAFF. In DNA form, the CDR3 reads TGCGCCAGCAGAACTACAGTGAACACTGAAGCTTTCTTT.

This chain links TRBV18 with TRBJ1-2, with TRBD1 as a possible D gene (5 bases). The V gene lost 2 bases and the J gene lost 4 bases, with 11 bases spanning the gap. In germline, CDR1 is KGHSH, CDR2 LQKENI. The CDR3 is 14 residues long. This CDR3 reads CASSPGGEGYGYTF. CDR3 nucleotides: TGTGCCAGCTCACCAGGGGGTGAGGGCTATGGCTACACCTTC.

As for this clone: A read error likely explains this, since a far larger clone differs by one base. The rearrangement uses TRBV6-5 and TRBJ1-2, with 9 bases matching TRBD1. The V gene's germline CDR1 is MNHEY and CDR2 SVGAGI. V was pared by 8 bases and J by 6 bases, with 7 bases of the junction left unmatched. This CDR3 has 13 residues. The CDR3 loop is CASWEQGADGYTF. The CDR3 DNA follows: TGTGCCAGCTGGGAACAGGGGGCGGATGGCTACACCTTC.

The chain joins TRBV19 to TRBJ2-2; D possibly uses TRBD1 or TRBD2 (5 bases each). The CDR3 is 16 residues long. The germline V gene has CDR1 LNHDA and CDR2 SQIVND (reference sequence). Trimming took 2 bases from V and 0 from J, leaving 10 bases between them. The CDR3 is CASSILSGPNTGELFF. CDR3 nucleotides: TGTGCCAGTAGTATACTTTCGGGACCGAACACCGGGGAGCTGTTTTTT.